This T cell receptor beta chain was identified during a study of metastatic and nonmetastatic thyroid tumors. Study-wide context: The study looked at repertoires side by side in blood and in tumor or nodule tissue from malignant and benign thyroid patients. Points from the study as a whole: Malignant tumors reportedly showed significantly higher TCR beta diversity than benign nodules in both blood and tumor.

This clone is large (0.1 to 1%) in the sample. No antigen is known for it. The J segment lost 0 bases and the V segment lost 5 bases, leaving 7 bases of the junction unmatched. CDR3 length: 17 amino acids. The germline V gene has CDR1 MNHEY and CDR2 SMNVEV (reference sequence). No treatment of any kind had been given to any patient before thyroid surgery. Per the authors' pipeline: For papillary thyroid cancer, a distant-metastasis classifier was constructed from CDR3 differences observed across clinicopathological groups. TCRdb re-called the PCR reads through MiXCR. V and J calls and clone size were set by TCRdb, not the authors. Of 10,000 to 12,000 clones listed, roughly 28% were seen once; the top ten hold approximately 10%.

The chain joins TRBV27 to TRBJ1-6; 7 bases line up with TRBD1. This receptor was taken from a male donor with papillary thyroid cancer or a benign thyroid nodule (not recorded which). Some clones in this sample may be carry-over from other donors' samples. Sequencing input: tumor tissue. The CDR3 nucleotides read TGTGCCAGCAGTCGCGACAGGGCTAGCTCCTATAATTCACCCCTCCACTTT. Residues: CASSRDRASSYNSPLHF.